The 15 T cell receptor beta chains given below trace back to one sample, sequenced in a study of Ad26.COV2.S vaccination and SARS-CoV-2 variants. Repertoires were generated with immunoSEQ multiplex PCR, while TCRdb's copy carries only in-frame clones and drops some. The table has roughly 700,000 clones, about 89% seen once. Treatment reported: 15 to 20 received Ad26.COV2.S at low or high dose, single or two shots; several received placebo; per-sample allocation not given. Day 63 after the first injection of vaccine or placebo was the sampling time. This specimen consisted of peripheral blood, obtained in a trial of Ad26.COV2.S vaccine versus placebo. The receptors were sampled from a person between 18 and 65 years old who received the Ad26.COV2.S COVID-19 vaccine or a placebo.

The V call is TRBV19, the J call TRBJ2-2; the D gene is possibly TRBD2 (6 bases). The CDR3 has 15 residues. The V gene lost 3 bases and the J gene lost 4 bases, with 12 bases spanning the gap. Germline lookup yields CDR1 LNHDA and CDR2 SQIVND (reference sequence). CDR3 DNA sequence: TGTGCCAGTAGTATCTGGGCGGAGGGCACCGGGGAGCTGTTTTTT. Protein product: CASSIWAEGTGELFF.

The chain recombines TRBV12-3 or TRBV12-4 with TRBJ1-4; D unclear. CDR3 length equals 11 residues. Trimming removed 6 bases from V and 7 bases from J, with 6 bases in between. The CDR3 loop reads CASRNREKLFF. The CDR3 DNA is TGTGCCAGCAGAAACCGTGAAAAACTGTTTTTT.

The rearrangement uses TRBV5-6 and TRBJ2-3; no clear D. V lost 4 bases, J lost 3 bases, and 12 bases lay in between. CDR3 length: 14 residues. Germline CDR1 reads SGHDT; CDR2 reads YYEEEE. CDR3 nucleotides: TGTGCCAGCAGCCGAACATTAGGGACAGATACGCAGTATTTT. Amino acid sequence: CASSRTLGTDTQYF. Supplemented by reference TRBV5-6 and TRBJ2-3, the full variable domain reads DAGVTQSPTHLIKTRGQQVTLRCSPKSGHDTVSWYQQALGQGPQFIFQYYEEEERQRGNFPDRFSGHQFPNYSSELNVNALLLGDSALYLCASSRTLGTDTQYFGPGTRLTVL.

The CDR3 loop is CATTDTQYF. The CDR3 DNA follows: TGTGCCACAACAGATACGCAGTATTTT. The gene calls are TRBV7-2 and TRBJ2-3, with D hard to call. Between the trimmed V and J ends, which lost 10 bases and 3 bases, there was a span of 2 bases. This CDR3 is built from 9 residues. Germline values: CDR1 SGHTA, CDR2 FQGNSA.

V and J are TRBV7-2 and TRBJ2-3; tentatively, D is TRBD1 or TRBD2 (5 bases each). The ends were cut back, 4 bases at V and 6 bases at J, with 14 bases in the middle. This CDR3 region has 14 residues. Germline-derived CDR1 and CDR2 are SGHTA and FQGNSA. The DNA of the CDR3 is TGTGCCAGCAGCTCCCGGGGCCTAAGGGATACGCAGTATTTT. Amino acids: CASSSRGLRDTQYF.

The chain uses TRBV4-3 and TRBJ1-6, with D uncertain. V lost 0 bases and J lost 0, with 12 bases in between. The CDR3 length is 18 residues. CDR1 and CDR2 from the germline V gene are LGHNA and YSLEER. The CDR3, as DNA: TGCGCCAGCAGCCAAGATATGCGGACGAGCTCCTATAATTCACCCCTCCACTTT. The encoded protein is CASSQDMRTSSYNSPLHF.

J is TRBJ2-3 and V is TRBV30; D remains ambiguous. V dropped 2 bases and J dropped 2 bases, with 11 bases sitting between them. The CDR3 spans 14 residues. Germline CDR1 and CDR2: GTSNPN and SVGIG (reference sequence). CDR3 loop: CAWSRAASTDTQYF. The CDR3 DNA is TGTGCCTGGAGTAGGGCCGCGTCCACAGATACGCAGTATTTT.

About this clone: Other nucleotide sequences from this sample produce the same CDR3. The chain combines TRBV6-5 with TRBJ1-5; D possibly corresponds to TRBD1 (6 bases). CDR1 and CDR2 (germline): MNHEY, SVGAGI. Trimming pared 6 bases from V and 6 bases from J, leaving 9 bases between. The CDR3 has 12 residues. CDR3 sequence: CASSQGGQPQHF. The CDR3 coding sequence is TGTGCCAGCAGCCAAGGGGGTCAGCCCCAGCATTTT.

This clone was recorded once. The chain couples TRBV5-4 to TRBJ2-2; possible D gene TRBD2, 6 bases. CDR3 length equals 14 residues. V shed 0 bases and J shed 4 bases, with 7 bases lying between them. The germline V gene encodes CDR1 SGHNT and CDR2 YYREEE (reference sequence). The CDR3 sequence: CASSLAGGTGELFF. DNA of the CDR3: TGTGCCAGCAGCTTGGCCGGGGGCACCGGGGAGCTGTTTTTT.

V and J are TRBV18 and TRBJ1-1; D gene uncertain. The CDR3 loop spans 13 amino acids. Trimming removed 3 bases at V and 6 bases at J, with 11 bases between. Germline CDR1 and CDR2: KGHSH and LQKENI. The DNA of the CDR3 is TGTGCCAGCTCACCGGTGGGGTTGGCTGAAGCTTTCTTT. This encodes CASSPVGLAEAFF.

The V gene is TRBV18, the J gene TRBJ2-5; D is ambiguous. The V end lost 3 bases, the J end lost 5 bases, and 13 bases lay between the germline ends. The germline gives CDR1 KGHSH, CDR2 LQKENI. The length of the CDR3 is 14 residues. Here the CDR3 reads CASSPSEGPETQYF. CDR3 DNA: TGTGCCAGCTCACCTTCGGAAGGGCCCGAGACCCAGTACTTC.

The chain is built from TRBV7-2 and TRBJ2-1, with a tentative D call TRBD1 (6 bases). Trimming removed 0 bases at V and 7 bases at J, with 10 bases between. Per germline, CDR1 SGHTA and CDR2 FQGNSA. This CDR3 has 14 residues. CDR3 in DNA: TGTGCCAGCAGCTTAGCCAGGGGTGCGAATGAGCAGTTCTTC. Translating gives CASSLARGANEQFF.

The chain employs TRBV24-1 and TRBJ2-2, with D perhaps TRBD1 (6 bases). The length of the CDR3 is 16 residues. Germline-derived CDR1 and CDR2 are KGHDR and SFDVKD. The V gene lost 4 bases and the J gene lost 0 bases, with 11 bases spanning the gap. The CDR3 DNA is TGTGCCACCAGTGACCCCCGGACAGCGAACACCGGGGAGCTGTTTTTT. This encodes CATSDPRTANTGELFF.

V usage is TRBV6-5 and J usage is TRBJ2-2; D remains ambiguous. CDR1 is MNHEY and CDR2 is SVGAGI in the germline V gene. Deletions cut 0 bases from V and 6 bases from J, with 11 bases between. The CDR3 is made up of 15 amino acids. The CDR3, as DNA: TGTGCCAGCAGTTACTCTATTTTAGGTTCCGGGGAGCTGTTTTTT. It codes for CASSYSILGSGELFF.

CDR3 nucleotides: TGTGCCAGCAGCTACGGGGCGGGAGTAGGCAATGAGCAGTTCTTC. This translates into CASSYGAGVGNEQFF. V is TRBV7-6 and J is TRBJ2-1; TRBD2 agrees at 7 bases. This CDR3 is built from 15 residues. Germline V gives CDR1 SGHVS, CDR2 FNYEAQ. V was pared by 4 bases and J by 6 bases, with 9 bases of the junction left unmatched.